This record concerns one T cell receptor beta chain sequence. Its antigen is currently unknown. The data belong to a study of T-cell memory formation after mild COVID-19. Study details: TCR clusters were largely donor specific. Study outcomes and limitations: A subset of responding clones appeared in pre-infection memory, suggesting cross-reactive memory joined. Contracting CD8+ clones were enriched in EMRA, CD4+ mainly in CM and EM.

TCRdb reprocessed the 5' RACE reads via MiXCR and lists one record per CDR3 protein. The repertoire holds about 430,000 distinct CDR3 sequences, with approximately 24% as singletons. CDR3 length: 12 residues. Germline V gene sequence: CDR1 GTSNPN, CDR2 SVGIG (reference sequence). Trimming shortened V by 3 bases and J by 10 bases, and 15 bases separated the two germline ends. This clonotype was sampled from an adult woman who had mild COVID-19 (a few samples of this study predate the infection). Cell type and time point are not known. The chain employs TRBV30 and TRBJ1-1, with a possible D match to TRBD1 (5 bases). Material: PBMCs or a T cell subset sorted from them (not recorded which). This chain's CDR3 is CAWSAQGGVAFF. The CDR3 nucleotides are TGTGCCTGGAGCGCTCAGGGAGGAGTAGCTTTCTTT.